This T cell receptor beta chain stems from a study of PD-L1 blockade in urothelial cancer. Study-wide background: Bladder-origin urothelial cancer in males covered about 90% of the 29 patients.

CDR3 length equals 15 residues. The germline V gene has CDR1 MNHEY and CDR2 SVGAGI. With V trimmed by 5 bases and J by 3 bases, 5 bases remained unmatched. A single count supports this clone. Templates that were synthetic TCR analogs were spiked into each PCR. Clones were read by immunoSEQ multiplex PCR, and TCRdb kept only the in-frame ones, dropping some. The repertoire holds around 130,000 clones, about four fifths seen once, with 3.2% in the top ten. Time point defined: pretreatment peripheral blood. The V and J genes are TRBV6-5 and TRBJ1-4, with 8 bases aligning to TRBD1. The TCR comes from a man aged 50-59 years with urothelial cancer. The source was PBMCs, collected around atezolizumab (anti-PD-L1) treatment. The CDR3 nucleotides are TGTGCCAGCAGTCGGACAGGGACTGCTAATGAAAAACTGTTTTTT. Translated: CASSRTGTANEKLFF.